This T cell receptor beta chain was recorded in a study of blood T cell repertoires in COVID-19. Whole-study context: Whether acute or convalescent, the COVID-19 samples came from the United States, Italy and Spain. T cells, B-cell-depleted T cells, or PBMCs provided the cDNA or gDNA that served as material.

Original methodology: Estimation of nucleated cell counts was performed using reference gene primer amplification. Clones were read by immunoSEQ multiplex PCR, and TCRdb kept only the in-frame ones, dropping some. Clonal size and the V and J genes are those of that table, whereas D and trimming came from the DNA. The sample yields some 150,000 clones, over 75% seen once. This CDR3 is built from 15 residues. The germline gives CDR1 SGHTA, CDR2 FQGTGA. V was cut by 3 bases and J by 7 bases, with 16 bases left in between. The sequenced sample consisted of peripheral blood. The source of this sequence is a human donor in a cohort sampled during active COVID-19. The rearrangement links TRBV7-3 to TRBJ2-1, with a weak D call TRBD2 (6 bases). CDR3 nucleotides: TGTGCCAGCAGCTTGACTAGTTCGAATCGGAATGAGCAGTTCTTC. Translated: CASSLTSSNRNEQFF.